The sequence of this T cell receptor (beta chain) was determined in a study of T cell repertoires in urothelial bladder cancer (dated by TCRdb to between 2019 and 2020). Background on the whole study: Of the roughly 12 resected lesions, three were clinically staged as cT0, three as cTa, three as cT1 and three as cT2 or greater. The study compared clonality of the TCR repertoire in bladder tumors against clonality in benign bladder inflammation. Approximately twelve resected bladder lesions were studied, comprising urothelial carcinoma (UC+) and benign (UC-) specimens. Roughly 12 patients with bladder lesions who were undergoing transurethral resection were prospectively identified.

This clone was observed a single time. No cognate antigen has been identified for it. Base-call qualities are not available, and no considerably larger clone is one nucleotide away. Resected bladder lesions in which urothelial carcinoma was absent were designated as benign (UC-) specimens. At transurethral resection, specimens of the bladder lesions were collected and then stored at -80C. DNA was extracted from bladder specimens collected at transurethral resection. The CDR3, cysteine through phenylalanine, is 12 amino acids long. Here the CDR3 DNA is all that survives: 36 bases in frame from base 1. The germline V gene gives CDR1 as MNHEY and CDR2 as SVGAGI. The germline ends are 7 bases apart after V is trimmed by 0 bases and J by 10 bases. The immunoSEQ assay was used to sequence the CDR3 region of the TCR beta chain. The original methods were these. T-cell fraction, clonal dominance and maximum TCR clone frequency were calculated for each specimen. TCRdb provides this immuneACCESS table in a form limited to in-frame rearrangements. Some clones are lacking; in checked studies, under half of them reflect an unresolved V gene, and why the rest are absent is not known. V and J calls and clone size are as listed in that table; D and trimming were resolved from the DNA. The sample table holds 8,500 to 13,000 clones, of which more than 60% were seen once. In total, the top ten clones hold less than 9% of the sample.

What the work shows at the level of the full study, not this receptor alone: In carcinoma specimens, up to roughly 17% of infiltrating lymphocytes were accounted for by a single T-cell clone, compared with roughly 2% in benign specimens. The median percentage of tumor infiltrating lymphocytes was 1.5% to 2% in carcinoma specimens and approximately 12% in benign specimens. Urothelial carcinoma specimens had fewer T cells than benign specimens, with medians of 5,569 and 25,872.

The sequencing input was tumor-infiltrating cells from bladder cancer. The TCR sequence derives from a human donor with a benign inflammatory bladder lesion. Here the chain combines TRBV6-5 and TRBJ2-1; a confident D gene designation cannot be given. At the DNA level, the sequence is TGTGCCAGCAGTTACTCAGGCGGCGAGCAGTTCTTC. Translated, it reads CASSYSGGEQFF.